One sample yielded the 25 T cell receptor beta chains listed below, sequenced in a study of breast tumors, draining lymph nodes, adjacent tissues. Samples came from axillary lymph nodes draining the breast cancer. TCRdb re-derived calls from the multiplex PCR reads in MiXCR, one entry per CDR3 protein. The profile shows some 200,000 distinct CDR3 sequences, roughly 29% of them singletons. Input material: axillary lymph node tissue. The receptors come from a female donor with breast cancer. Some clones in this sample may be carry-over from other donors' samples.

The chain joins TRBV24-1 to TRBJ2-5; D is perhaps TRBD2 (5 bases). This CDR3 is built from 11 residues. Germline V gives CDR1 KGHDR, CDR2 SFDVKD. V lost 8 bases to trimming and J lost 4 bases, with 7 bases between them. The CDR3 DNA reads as TGTGCCACCAACGGAGGAGAGACCCAGTACTTC. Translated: CATNGGETQYF.

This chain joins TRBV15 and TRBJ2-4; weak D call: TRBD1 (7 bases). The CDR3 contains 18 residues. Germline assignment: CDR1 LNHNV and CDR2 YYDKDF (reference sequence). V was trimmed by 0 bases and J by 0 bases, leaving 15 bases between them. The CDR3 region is CATSRDLRQGLAKNIQYF. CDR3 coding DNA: TGTGCCACCAGCAGAGATCTTCGACAGGGACTAGCCAAAAACATTCAGTACTTC.

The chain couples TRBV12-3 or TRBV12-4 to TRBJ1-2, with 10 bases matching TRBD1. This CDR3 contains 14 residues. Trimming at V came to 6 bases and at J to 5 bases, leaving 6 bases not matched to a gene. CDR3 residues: CASRTGTGVYGYTF. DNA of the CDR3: TGTGCCAGCAGGACCGGGACAGGGGTTTATGGCTACACCTTC.

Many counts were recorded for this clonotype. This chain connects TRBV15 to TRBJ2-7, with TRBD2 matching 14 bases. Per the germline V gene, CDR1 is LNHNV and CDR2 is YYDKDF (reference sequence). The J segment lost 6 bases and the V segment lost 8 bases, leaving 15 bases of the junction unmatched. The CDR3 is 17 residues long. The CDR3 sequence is CATQGLAGALEGREQYF. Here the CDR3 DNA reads TGTGCCACCCAGGGACTAGCGGGGGCCCTAGAGGGTCGCGAGCAGTACTTC.

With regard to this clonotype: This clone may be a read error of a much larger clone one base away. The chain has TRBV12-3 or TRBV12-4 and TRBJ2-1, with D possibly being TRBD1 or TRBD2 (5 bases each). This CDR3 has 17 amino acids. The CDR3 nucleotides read TGTGCCAGCAGTTTGAGGGATGGGGACCGCTCCTACAGTGAGCAGTTCTTC. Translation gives CASSLRDGDRSYSEQFF.

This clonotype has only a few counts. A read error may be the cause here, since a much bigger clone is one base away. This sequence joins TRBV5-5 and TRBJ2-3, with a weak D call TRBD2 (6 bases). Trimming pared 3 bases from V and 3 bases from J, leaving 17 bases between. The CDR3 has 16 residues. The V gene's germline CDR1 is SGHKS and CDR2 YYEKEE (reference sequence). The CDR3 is CASSYSSARRTDTQYF. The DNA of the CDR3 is TGTGCCAGCAGCTACTCTAGCGCGAGAAGGACAGATACGCAGTATTTT.

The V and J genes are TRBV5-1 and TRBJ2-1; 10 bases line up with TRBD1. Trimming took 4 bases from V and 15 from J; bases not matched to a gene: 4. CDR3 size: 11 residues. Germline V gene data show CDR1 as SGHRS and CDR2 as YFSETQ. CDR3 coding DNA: TGCGCCAGCAGCCTAGGGACAGGGGCGTTCTTC. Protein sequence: CASSLGTGAFF.

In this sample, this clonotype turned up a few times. The CDR3 protein is CASSSRNGEAFF. The CDR3 bases are TGCGCCAGCAGCTCGAGAAACGGTGAAGCTTTCTTT. The chain carries TRBV4-1 and TRBJ1-1, with D unresolved. CDR3 size: 12 residues. Germline-derived CDR1 and CDR2 are MGHRA and YSYEKL. V lost 5 bases and J lost 7, with 11 bases in between.

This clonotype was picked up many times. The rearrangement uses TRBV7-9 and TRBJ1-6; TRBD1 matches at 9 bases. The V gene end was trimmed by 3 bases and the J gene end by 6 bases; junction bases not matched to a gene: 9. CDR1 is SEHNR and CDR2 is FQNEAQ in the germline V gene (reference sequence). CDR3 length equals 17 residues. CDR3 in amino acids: CASSLGQGGGGNSPLHF. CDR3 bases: TGTGCCAGCAGCTTGGGACAGGGCGGGGGGGGTAATTCACCCCTCCACTTT.

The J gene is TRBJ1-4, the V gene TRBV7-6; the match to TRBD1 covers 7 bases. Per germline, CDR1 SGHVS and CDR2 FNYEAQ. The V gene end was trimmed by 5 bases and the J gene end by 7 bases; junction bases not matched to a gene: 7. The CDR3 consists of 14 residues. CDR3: CASSQTQGGEKLFF. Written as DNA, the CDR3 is TGTGCCAGCAGCCAAACCCAGGGGGGTGAAAAACTGTTTTTT.

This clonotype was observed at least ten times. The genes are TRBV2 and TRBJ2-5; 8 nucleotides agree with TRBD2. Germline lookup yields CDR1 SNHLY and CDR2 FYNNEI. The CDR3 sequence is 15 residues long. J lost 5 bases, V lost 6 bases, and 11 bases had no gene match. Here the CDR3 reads CASSLAGSIGETQYF. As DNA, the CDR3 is TGTGCCAGCAGCTTAGCGGGGAGCATCGGGGAGACCCAGTACTTC.

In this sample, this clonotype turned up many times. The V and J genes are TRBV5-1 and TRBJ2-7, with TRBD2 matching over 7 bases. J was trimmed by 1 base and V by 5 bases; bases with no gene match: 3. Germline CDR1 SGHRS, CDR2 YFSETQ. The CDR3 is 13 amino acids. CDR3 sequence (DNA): TGCGCCAGCAGTTGGGGGGGATCCTACGAGCAGTACTTC. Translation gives CASSWGGSYEQYF.

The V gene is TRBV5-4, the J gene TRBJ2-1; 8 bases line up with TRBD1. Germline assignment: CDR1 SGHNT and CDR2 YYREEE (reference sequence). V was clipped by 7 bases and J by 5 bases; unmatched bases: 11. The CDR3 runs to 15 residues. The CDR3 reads CASSQAGQGHNEQFF. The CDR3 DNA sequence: TGTGCCAGCTCCCAAGCCGGACAGGGACACAATGAGCAGTTCTTC.

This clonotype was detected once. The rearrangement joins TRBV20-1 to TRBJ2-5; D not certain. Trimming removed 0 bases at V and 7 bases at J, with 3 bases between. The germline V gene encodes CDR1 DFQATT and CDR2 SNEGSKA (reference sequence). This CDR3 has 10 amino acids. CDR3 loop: CSAREGTQYF. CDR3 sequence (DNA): TGCAGTGCTAGAGAGGGGACCCAGTACTTC.

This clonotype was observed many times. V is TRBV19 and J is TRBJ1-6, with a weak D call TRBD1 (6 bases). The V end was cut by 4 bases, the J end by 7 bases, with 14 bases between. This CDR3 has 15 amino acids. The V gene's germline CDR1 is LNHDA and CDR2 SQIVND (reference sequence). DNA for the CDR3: TGTGCCAGTAGTACCCTGGACAGTCGAAATTCACCCCTCCACTTT. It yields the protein CASSTLDSRNSPLHF. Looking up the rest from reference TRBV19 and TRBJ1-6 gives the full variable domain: DGGITQSPKYLFRKEGQNVTLSCEQNLNHDAMYWYRQDPGQGLRLIYYSQIVNDFQKGDIAEGYSVSREKKESFPLTVTSAQKNPTAFYLCASSTLDSRNSPLHFGNGTRLTVT.

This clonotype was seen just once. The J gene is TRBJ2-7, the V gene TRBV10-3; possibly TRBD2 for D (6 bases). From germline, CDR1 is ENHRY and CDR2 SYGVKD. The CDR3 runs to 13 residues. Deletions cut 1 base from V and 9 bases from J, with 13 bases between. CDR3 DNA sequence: TGTGCCATCAGTGAGTACACGGACTATGGGCAGTACTTC. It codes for CAISEYTDYGQYF.

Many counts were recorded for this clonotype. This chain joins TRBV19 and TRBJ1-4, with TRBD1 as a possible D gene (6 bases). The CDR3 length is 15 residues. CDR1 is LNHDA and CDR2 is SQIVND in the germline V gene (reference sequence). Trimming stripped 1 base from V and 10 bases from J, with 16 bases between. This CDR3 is CASSIALGGAGKLFF. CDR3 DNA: TGTGCCAGTAGTATAGCTTTGGGGGGCGCCGGAAAACTGTTTTTT. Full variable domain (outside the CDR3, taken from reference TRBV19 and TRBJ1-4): DGGITQSPKYLFRKEGQNVTLSCEQNLNHDAMYWYRQDPGQGLRLIYYSQIVNDFQKGDIAEGYSVSREKKESFPLTVTSAQKNPTAFYLCASSIALGGAGKLFFGSGTQLSVL.

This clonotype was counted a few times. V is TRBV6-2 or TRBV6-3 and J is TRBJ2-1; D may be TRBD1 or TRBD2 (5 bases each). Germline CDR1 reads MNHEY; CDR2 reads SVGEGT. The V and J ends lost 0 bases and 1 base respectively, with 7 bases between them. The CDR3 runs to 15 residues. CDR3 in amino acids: CASSYSGRSYNEQFF. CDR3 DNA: TGTGCCAGCAGTTACTCGGGACGATCCTACAATGAGCAGTTCTTC.

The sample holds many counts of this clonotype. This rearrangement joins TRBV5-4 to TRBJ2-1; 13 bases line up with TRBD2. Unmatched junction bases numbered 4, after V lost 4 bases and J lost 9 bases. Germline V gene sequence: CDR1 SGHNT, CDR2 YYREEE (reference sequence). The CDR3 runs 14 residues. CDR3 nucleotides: TGTGCCAGCAGCCCCGGACTAGCGGGGGCTGAGCAGTTCTTC. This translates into CASSPGLAGAEQFF.

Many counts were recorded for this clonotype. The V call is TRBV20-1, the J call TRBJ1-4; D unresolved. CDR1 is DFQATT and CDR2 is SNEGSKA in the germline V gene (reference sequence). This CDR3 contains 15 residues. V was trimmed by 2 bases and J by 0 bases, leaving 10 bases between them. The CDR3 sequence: CSARSGTSTNEKLFF. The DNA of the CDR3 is TGCAGTGCTAGATCTGGAACCTCAACTAATGAAAAACTGTTTTTT.

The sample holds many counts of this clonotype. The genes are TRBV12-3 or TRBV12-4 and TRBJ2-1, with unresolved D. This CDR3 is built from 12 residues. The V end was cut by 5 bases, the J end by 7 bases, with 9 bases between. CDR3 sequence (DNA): TGTGCCAGCAGTGGCGATTTGAATGAGCAGTTCTTC. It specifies CASSGDLNEQFF.

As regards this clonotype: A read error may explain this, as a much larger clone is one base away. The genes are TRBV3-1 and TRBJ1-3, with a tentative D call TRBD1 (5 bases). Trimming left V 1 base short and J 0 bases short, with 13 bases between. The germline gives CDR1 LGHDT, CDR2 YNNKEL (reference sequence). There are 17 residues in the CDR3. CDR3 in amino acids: CASSQVMGLTSGNTIYF. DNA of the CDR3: TGTGCCAGCAGCCAAGTAATGGGGCTCACCTCTGGAAACACCATATATTTT.

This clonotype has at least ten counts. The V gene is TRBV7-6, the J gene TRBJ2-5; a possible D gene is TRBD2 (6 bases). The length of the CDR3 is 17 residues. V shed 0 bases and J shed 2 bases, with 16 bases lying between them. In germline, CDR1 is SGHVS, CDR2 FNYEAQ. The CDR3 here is CASSLARGVSGQETQYF. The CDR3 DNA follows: TGTGCCAGCAGCTTAGCCCGCGGGGTTAGCGGTCAAGAGACCCAGTACTTC.

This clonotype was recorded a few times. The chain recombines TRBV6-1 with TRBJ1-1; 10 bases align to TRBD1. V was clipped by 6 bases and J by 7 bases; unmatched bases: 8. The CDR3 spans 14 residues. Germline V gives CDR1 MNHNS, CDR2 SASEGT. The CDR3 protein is CASSFDRGLGEAFF. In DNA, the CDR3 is TGTGCCAGCAGCTTCGACAGGGGGCTAGGTGAAGCTTTCTTT.

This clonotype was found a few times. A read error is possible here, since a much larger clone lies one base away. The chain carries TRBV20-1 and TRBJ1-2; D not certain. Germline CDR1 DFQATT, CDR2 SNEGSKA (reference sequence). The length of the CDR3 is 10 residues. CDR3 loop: CSAPNYGYAF. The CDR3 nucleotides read TGCAGTGCTCCTAACTATGGCTACGCCTTC.